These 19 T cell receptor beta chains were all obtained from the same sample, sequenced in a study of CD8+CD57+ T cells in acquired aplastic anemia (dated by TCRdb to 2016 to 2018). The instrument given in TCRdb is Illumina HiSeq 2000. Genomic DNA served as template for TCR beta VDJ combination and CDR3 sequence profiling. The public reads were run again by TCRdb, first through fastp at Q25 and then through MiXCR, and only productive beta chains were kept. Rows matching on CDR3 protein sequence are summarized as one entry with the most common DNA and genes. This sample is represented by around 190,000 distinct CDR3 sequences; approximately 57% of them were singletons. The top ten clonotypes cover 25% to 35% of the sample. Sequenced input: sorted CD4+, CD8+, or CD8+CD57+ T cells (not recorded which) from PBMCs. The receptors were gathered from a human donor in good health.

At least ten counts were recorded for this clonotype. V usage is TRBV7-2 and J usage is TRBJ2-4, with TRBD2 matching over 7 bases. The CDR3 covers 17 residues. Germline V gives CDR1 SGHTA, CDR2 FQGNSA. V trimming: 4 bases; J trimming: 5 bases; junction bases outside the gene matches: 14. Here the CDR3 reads CASSSLIGQGGENIQYF. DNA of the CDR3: TGTGCCAGCAGCTCCTTAATCGGTCAGGGAGGGGAAAACATTCAGTACTTC.

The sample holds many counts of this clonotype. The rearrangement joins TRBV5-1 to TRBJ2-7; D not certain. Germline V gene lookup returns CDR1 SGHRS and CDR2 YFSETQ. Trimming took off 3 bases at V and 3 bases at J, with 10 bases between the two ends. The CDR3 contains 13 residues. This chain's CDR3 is CASSSLPYYEQYF. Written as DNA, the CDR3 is TGCGCCAGCAGCTCCCTGCCCTACTACGAGCAGTACTTC.

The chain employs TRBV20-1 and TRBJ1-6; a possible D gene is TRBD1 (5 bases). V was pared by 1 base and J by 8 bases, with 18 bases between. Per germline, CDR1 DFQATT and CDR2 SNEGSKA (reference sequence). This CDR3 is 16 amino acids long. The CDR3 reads CSARANLETADSPLHF. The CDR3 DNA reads TGCAGTGCTAGAGCTAACCTCGAGACAGCTGATTCACCCCTCCACTTT.

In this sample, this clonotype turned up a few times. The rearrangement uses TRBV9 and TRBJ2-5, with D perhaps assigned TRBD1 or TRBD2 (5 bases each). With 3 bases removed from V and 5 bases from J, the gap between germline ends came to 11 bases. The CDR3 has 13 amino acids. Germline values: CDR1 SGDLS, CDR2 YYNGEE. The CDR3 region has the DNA TGTGCCAGCAGCGATCGGGGCCGGGAGACCCAGTACTTC. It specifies CASSDRGRETQYF.

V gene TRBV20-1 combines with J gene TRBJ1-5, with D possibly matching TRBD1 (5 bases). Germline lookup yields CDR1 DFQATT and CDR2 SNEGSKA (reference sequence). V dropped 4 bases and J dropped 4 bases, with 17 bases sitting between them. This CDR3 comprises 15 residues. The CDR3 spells CSAIAQGIRNQPQHF. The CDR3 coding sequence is TGCAGTGCTATCGCGCAGGGTATTAGGAATCAGCCCCAGCATTTT.

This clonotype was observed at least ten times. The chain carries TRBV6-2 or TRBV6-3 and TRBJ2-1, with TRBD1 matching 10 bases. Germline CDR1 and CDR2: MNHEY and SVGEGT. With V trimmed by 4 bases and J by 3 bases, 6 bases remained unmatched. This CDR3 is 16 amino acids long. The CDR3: CASSWTRDRGYNEQFF. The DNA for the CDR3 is TGTGCCAGCAGTTGGACCCGGGACAGGGGCTACAATGAGCAGTTCTTC.

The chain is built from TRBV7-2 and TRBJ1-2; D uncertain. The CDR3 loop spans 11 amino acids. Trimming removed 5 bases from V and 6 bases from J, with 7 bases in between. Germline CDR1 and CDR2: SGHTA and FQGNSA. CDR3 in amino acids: CASSPLNGYTF. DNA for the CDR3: TGTGCCAGCAGCCCTCTAAATGGCTACACCTTC.

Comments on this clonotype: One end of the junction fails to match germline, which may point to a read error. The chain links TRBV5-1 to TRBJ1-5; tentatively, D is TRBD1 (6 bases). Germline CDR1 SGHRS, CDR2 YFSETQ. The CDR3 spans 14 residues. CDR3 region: CASSLRGFGQPQHF. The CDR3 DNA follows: TGTGCCAGCAGCTTGAGGGGGTTTGGGCAGCCCCAGCATTTT.

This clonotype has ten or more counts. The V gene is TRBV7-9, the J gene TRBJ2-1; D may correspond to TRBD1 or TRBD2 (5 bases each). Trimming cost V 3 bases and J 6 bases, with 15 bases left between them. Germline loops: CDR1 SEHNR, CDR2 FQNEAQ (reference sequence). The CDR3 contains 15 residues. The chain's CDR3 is CASSFRVGGFNEQFF. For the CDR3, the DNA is TGTGCCAGCAGCTTCCGGGTTGGGGGATTCAATGAGCAGTTCTTC. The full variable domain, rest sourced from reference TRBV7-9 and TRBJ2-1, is DTGVSQNPRHKITKRGQNVTFRCDPISEHNRLYWYRQTLGQGPEFLTYFQNEAQLEKSRLLSDRFSAERPKGSFSTLEIQRTEQGDSAMYLCASSFRVGGFNEQFFGPGTRLTVL.

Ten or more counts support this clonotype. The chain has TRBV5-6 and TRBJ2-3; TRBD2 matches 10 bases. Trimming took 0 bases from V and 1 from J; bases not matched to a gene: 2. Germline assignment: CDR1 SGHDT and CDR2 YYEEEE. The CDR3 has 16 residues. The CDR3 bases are TGTGCCAGCAGCTTGGGACTAGCGGGTGGCACAGATACGCAGTATTTT. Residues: CASSLGLAGGTDTQYF.

This chain's CDR3 is CATSDWEGVHNELFF. CDR3 nucleotide sequence: TGTGCCACCAGTGATTGGGAGGGGGTACACAATGAGCTGTTTTTT. The chain couples TRBV24-1 to TRBJ2-2, with D possibly matching TRBD2 (7 bases). Trimming left V 2 bases short and J 11 bases short, with 17 bases between. CDR3 length: 15 residues. Germline-derived CDR1 and CDR2 are KGHDR and SFDVKD.

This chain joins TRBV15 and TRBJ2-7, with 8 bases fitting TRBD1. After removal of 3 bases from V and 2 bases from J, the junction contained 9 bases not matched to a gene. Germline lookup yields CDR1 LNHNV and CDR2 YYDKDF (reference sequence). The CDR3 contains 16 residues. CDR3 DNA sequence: TGTGCCACCAGCAGTTACTGGGACAGGAGAGCCTACGAGCAGTACTTC. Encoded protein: CATSSYWDRRAYEQYF.

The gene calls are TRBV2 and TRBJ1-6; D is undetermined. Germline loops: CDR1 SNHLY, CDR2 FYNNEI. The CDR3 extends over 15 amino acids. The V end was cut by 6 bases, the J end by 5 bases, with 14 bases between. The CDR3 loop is CASSQRVRNNSPLHF. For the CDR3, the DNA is TGTGCCAGCAGCCAAAGGGTCCGTAATAATTCACCCCTCCACTTT. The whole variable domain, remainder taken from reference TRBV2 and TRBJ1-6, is EPEVTQTPSHQVTQMGQEVILRCVPISNHLYFYWYRQILGQKVEFLVSFYNNEISEKSEIFDDQFSVERPDGSNFTLKIRSTKLEDSAMYFCASSQRVRNNSPLHFGNGTRLTVT.

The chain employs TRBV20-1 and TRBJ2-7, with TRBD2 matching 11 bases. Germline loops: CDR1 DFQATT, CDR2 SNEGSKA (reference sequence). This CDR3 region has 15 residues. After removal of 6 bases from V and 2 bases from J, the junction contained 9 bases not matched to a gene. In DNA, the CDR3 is TGCAGTGCCAGACTAGCGGGATGGGTGACCTACGAGCAGTACTTC. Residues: CSARLAGWVTYEQYF.

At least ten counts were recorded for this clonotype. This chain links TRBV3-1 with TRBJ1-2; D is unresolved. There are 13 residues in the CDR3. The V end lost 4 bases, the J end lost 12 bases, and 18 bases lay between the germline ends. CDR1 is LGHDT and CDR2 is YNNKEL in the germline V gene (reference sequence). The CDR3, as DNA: TGTGCCAGCAGCCTTACATCCGGGGATTCGGACACCTTC. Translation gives CASSLTSGDSDTF.

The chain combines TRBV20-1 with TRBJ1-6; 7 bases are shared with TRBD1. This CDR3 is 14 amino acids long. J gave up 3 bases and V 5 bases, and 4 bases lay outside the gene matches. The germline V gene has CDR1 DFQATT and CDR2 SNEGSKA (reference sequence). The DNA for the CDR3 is TGCAGTGCTTGGGACAGACTCTATAATTCACCCCTCCACTTT. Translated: CSAWDRLYNSPLHF.

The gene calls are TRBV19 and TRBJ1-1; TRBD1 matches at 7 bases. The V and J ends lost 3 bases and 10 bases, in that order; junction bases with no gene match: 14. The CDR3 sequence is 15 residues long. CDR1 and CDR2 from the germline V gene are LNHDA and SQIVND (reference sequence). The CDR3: CASSIPLQGTGGAFF. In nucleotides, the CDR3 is TGTGCCAGTAGTATCCCTCTACAGGGGACGGGAGGAGCTTTCTTT.

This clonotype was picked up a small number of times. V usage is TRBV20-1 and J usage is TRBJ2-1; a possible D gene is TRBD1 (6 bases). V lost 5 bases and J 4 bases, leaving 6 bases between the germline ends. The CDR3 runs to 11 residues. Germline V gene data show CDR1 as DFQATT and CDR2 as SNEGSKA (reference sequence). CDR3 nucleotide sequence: TGCAGTGCTGGACAGTACAATGAGCAGTTCTTC. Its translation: CSAGQYNEQFF.

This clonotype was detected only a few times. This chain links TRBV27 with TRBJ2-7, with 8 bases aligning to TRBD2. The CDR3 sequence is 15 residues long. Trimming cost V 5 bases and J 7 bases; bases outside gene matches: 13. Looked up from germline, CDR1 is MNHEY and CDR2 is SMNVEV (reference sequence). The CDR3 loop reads CASSPPGTRFREQYF. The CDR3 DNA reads TGTGCCAGCAGTCCCCCCGGGACTAGGTTCCGGGAGCAGTACTTC.